Below, 5 T cell receptor beta chains from the same sample are listed, as sequenced in a study of blood T cell repertoires in COVID-19. Sequencing was performed with immunoSEQ multiplex PCR; in TCRdb, only in-frame clones are kept and a portion is missing. The sample holds 350,000 to 500,000 clones, nearly 90% seen once. Sample: PBMCs or T cells enriched from blood (not recorded which). The receptors come from a woman aged 18-35 years who had been exposed to COVID-19.

CDR3 region: CASHPPKAVQETQYF. CDR3 bases: TGTGCCAGCCACCCCCCAAAAGCTGTACAAGAGACCCAGTACTTC. The chain links TRBV28 to TRBJ2-5; no definite D call. The V end lost 8 bases, the J end lost 2 bases, and 18 bases lay between the germline ends. This CDR3 comprises 15 residues. The germline V gene encodes CDR1 MDHEN and CDR2 SYDVKM.

This chain joins TRBV21-1 and TRBJ2-1; the table's D call, TRBD2, was not checked against the DNA. TRBV21-1 is termed a pseudogene. This CDR3 has 14 amino acids. The CDR3 reads CASSNCRLAGGLFF. The CDR3 DNA sequence: TGTGCCAGCAGCAACTGTAGACTAGCGGGCGGGCTATTCTTC.

The V and J genes are TRBV13 and TRBJ1-3, with 9 bases fitting TRBD1. V was pared by 5 bases and J by 1 base, with 6 bases of the junction left unmatched. The CDR3 is made up of 16 amino acids. CDR1 is PRHDT and CDR2 is FYEKMQ in the germline V gene (reference sequence). CDR3 bases: TGTGCCAGCAGCCCGGACAGGGGAGTTTCTGGAAACACCATATATTTT. It specifies CASSPDRGVSGNTIYF.

J is TRBJ2-5 and V is TRBV6-5; TRBD1 matches at 9 bases. This CDR3 has 15 amino acids. J was trimmed by 5 bases and V by 4 bases; bases with no gene match: 8. Germline V lookup: CDR1 MNHEY, CDR2 SVGAGI. CDR3 residues: CASSSPGTGIETQYF. DNA of the CDR3: TGTGCCAGCAGTTCCCCCGGGACAGGGATCGAGACCCAGTACTTC.

This chain connects TRBV5-1 to TRBJ1-3, with TRBD1 matching 8 bases. Germline V CDR1 and CDR2: SGHRS, YFSETQ. CDR3 length: 14 residues. With V trimmed by 4 bases and J by 2 bases, 2 bases remained unmatched. The DNA of the CDR3 is TGCGCCAGCAGCCCGGACAGGGCTGGAAACACCATATATTTT. Protein: CASSPDRAGNTIYF.